The clone carrying this T cell receptor (beta chain) has a count of ten or more. Its antigen is not identified. As part of library construction, unique molecular identifiers were attached to individual cDNA molecules. TCRdb processed the 5' RACE reads anew with MiXCR; each CDR3 protein has one entry. This repertoire shows 55,000 to 70,000 distinct CDR3 sequences, 10% found once; its top ten account for 8.6%. This sample is part of a study of early T cells in non-severe SARS-CoV-2 infection. Turning to the study itself: It was bulk RNA from unsorted whole blood that was sequenced, and the chains were unpaired. Study results and caveats: Lookups in VDJdb leaned toward anti-spike CD8 responses and missed private and CD4 specificities.

CDR1 and CDR2 (germline): ENHRY, SYGVKD. J was trimmed by 2 bases and V by 4 bases; bases with no gene match: 3. The CDR3 spans 16 residues. The receptor was isolated from an adult who was a healthcare worker with PCR-confirmed SARS-CoV-2 infection or an uninfected control (not recorded which). The chain links TRBV10-3 to TRBJ2-3; 13 nucleotides align to TRBD2. The sample was whole blood. CDR3: CAISVGLAGDTDTQYF. The CDR3, as DNA: TGTGCCATCAGTGTCGGACTAGCGGGAGACACAGATACGCAGTATTTT.